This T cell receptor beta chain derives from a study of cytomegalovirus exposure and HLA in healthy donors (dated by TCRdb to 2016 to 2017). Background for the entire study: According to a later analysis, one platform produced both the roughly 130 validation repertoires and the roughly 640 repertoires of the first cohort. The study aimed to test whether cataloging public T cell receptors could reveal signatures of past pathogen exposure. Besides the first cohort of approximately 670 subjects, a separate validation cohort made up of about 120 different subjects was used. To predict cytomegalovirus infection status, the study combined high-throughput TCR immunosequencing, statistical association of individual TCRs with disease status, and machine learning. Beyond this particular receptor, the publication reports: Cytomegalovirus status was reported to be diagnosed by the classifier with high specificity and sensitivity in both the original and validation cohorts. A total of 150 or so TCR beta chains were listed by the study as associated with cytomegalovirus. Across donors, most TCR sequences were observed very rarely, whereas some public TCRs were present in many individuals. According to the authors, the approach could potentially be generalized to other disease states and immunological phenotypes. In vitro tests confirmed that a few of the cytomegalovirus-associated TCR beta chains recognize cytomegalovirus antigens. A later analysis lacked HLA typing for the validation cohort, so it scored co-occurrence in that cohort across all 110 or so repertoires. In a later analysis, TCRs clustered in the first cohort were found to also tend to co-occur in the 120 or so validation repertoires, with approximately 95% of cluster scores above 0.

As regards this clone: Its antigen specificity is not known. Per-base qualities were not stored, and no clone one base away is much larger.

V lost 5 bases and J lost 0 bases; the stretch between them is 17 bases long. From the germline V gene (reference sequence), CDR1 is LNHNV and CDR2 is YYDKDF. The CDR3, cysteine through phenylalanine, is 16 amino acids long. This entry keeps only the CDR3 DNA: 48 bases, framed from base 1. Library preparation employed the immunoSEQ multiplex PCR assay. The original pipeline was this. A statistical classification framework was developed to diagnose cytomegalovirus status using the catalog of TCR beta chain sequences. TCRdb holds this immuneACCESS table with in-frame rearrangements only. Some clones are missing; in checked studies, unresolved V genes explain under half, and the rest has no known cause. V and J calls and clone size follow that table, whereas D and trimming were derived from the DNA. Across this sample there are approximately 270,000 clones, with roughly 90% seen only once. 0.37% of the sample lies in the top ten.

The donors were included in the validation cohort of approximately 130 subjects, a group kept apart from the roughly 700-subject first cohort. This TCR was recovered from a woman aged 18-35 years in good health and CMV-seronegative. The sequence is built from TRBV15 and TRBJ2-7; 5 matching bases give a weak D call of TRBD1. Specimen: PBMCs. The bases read TGTGCCACCAGCGGACCTAATCGGACACCCTCCTACGAGCAGTACTTC. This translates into CATSGPNRTPSYEQYF.